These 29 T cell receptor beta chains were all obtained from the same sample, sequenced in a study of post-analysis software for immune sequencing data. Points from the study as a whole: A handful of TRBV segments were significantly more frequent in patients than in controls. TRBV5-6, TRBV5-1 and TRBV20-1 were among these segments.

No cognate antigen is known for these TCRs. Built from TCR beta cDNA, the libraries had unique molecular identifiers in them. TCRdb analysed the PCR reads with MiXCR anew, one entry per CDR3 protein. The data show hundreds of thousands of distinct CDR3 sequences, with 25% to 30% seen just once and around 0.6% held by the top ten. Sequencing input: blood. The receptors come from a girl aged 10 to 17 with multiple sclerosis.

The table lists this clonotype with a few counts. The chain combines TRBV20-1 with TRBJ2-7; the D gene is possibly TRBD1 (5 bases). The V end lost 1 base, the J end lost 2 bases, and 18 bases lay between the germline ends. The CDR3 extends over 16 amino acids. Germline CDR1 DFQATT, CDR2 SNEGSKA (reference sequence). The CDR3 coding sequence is TGCAGTGCTAGAGGATATGCGTCGGGCAGGGCCTACGAGCAGTACTTC. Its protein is CSARGYASGRAYEQYF.

The CDR3 spells CASSQVRQGAFPSYGYTF. The CDR3 DNA follows: TGTGCCAGCAGCCAAGTTCGGCAGGGGGCCTTTCCTAGCTATGGCTACACCTTC. This chain uses TRBV3-1 with TRBJ1-2, with 8 nucleotides matching TRBD1. J gave up 4 bases and V 1 base, and 14 bases lay outside the gene matches. Per the germline V gene, CDR1 is LGHDT and CDR2 is YNNKEL (reference sequence). The CDR3 extends over 18 amino acids.

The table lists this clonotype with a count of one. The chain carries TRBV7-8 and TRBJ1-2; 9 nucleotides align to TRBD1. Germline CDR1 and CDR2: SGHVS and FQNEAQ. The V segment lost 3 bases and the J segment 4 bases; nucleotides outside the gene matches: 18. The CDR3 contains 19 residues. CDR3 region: CASSLLPGTGNEDVYGYTF. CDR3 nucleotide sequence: TGTGCCAGCAGCTTGTTACCCGGGACAGGGAACGAGGACGTCTATGGCTACACCTTC.

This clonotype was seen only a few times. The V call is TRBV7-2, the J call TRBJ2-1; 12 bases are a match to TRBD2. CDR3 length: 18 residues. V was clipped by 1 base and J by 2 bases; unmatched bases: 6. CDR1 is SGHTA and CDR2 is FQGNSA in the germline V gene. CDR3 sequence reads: CASSLELAGGIAYNEQFF. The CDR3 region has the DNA TGTGCCAGCAGCTTAGAACTAGCGGGAGGTATCGCCTACAATGAGCAGTTCTTC.

The CDR3 sequence is CASKLGPGAPDTQYF. The DNA of the CDR3 is TGTGCCAGCAAGTTGGGCCCCGGGGCCCCAGATACGCAGTATTTT. The chain recombines TRBV6-1 with TRBJ2-3; D is perhaps TRBD1 or TRBD2 (5 bases each). CDR3 length: 15 residues. V lost 7 bases and J 4 bases, leaving 18 bases between the germline ends. Germline CDR1 is MNHNS and CDR2 is SASEGT.

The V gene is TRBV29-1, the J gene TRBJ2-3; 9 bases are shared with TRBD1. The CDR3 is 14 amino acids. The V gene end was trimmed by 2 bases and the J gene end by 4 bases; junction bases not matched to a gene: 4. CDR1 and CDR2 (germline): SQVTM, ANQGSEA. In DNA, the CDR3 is TGCAGCGTTGAACCGGACAGGGGTGCAGATACGCAGTATTTT. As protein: CSVEPDRGADTQYF.

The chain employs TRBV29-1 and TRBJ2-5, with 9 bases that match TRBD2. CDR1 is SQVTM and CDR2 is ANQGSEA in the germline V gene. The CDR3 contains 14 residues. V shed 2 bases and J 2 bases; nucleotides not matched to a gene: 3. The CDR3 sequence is CSVESLAGQETQYF. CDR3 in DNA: TGCAGCGTTGAATCCCTAGCGGGGCAAGAGACCCAGTACTTC. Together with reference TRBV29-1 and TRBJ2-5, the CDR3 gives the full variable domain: SAVISQKPSRDICQRGTSLTIQCQVDSQVTMMFWYRQQPGQSLTLIATANQGSEATYESGFVIDKFPISRPNLTFSTLTVSNMSPEDSSIYLCSVESLAGQETQYFGPGTRLLVL.

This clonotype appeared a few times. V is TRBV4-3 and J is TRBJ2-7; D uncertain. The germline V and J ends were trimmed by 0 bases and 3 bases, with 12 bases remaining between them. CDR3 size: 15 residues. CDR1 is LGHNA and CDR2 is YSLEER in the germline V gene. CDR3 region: CASSQDENRRYEQYF. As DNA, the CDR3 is TGCGCCAGCAGCCAAGATGAAAACAGACGCTACGAGCAGTACTTC.

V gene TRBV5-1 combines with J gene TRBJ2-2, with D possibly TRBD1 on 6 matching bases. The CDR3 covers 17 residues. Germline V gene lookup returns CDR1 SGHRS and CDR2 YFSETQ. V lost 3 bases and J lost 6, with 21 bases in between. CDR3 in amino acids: CASSSREQGQASGELFF. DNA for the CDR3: TGCGCCAGCAGCTCCCGGGAACAGGGTCAGGCATCCGGGGAGCTGTTTTTT.

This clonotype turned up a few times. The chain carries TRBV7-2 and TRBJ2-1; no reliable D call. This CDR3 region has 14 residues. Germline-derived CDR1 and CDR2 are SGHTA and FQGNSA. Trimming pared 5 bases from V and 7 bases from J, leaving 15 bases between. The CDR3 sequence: CASSQALNRNEQFF. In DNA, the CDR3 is TGTGCCAGCAGCCAGGCACTGAATAGGAATGAGCAGTTCTTC.

CDR3 residues: CSARDHSSSRLAGPSTDTQYF. CDR3 nucleotides: TGCAGTGCTAGAGATCATTCGAGTTCGAGACTAGCGGGGCCTAGCACAGATACGCAGTATTTT. This sequence joins TRBV20-1 and TRBJ2-3, with 11 bases fitting TRBD2. V gave up 0 bases and J gave up 0 bases; unmatched junction bases: 17. The CDR3 loop spans 21 amino acids. Germline CDR1 DFQATT, CDR2 SNEGSKA (reference sequence).

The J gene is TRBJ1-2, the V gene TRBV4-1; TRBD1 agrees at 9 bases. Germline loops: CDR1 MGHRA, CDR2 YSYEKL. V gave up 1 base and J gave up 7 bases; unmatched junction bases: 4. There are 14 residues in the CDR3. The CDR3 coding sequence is TGCGCCAGCAGCCAAGTGTGGACAGGGGCTGGCTACACCTTC. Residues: CASSQVWTGAGYTF.

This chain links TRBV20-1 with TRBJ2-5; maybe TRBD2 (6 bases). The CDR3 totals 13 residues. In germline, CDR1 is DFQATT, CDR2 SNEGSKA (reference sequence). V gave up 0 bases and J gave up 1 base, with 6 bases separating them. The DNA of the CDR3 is TGCAGTGCTAGAGAGCGGGGCCAAGAGACCCAGTACTTC. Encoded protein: CSARERGQETQYF.

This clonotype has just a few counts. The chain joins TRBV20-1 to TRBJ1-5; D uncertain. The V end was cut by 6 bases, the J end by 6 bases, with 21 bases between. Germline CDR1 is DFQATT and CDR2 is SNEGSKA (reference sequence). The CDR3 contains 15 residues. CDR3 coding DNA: TGCAGTGCAATCGACCCTGGGAGGTATGGTCAGCCCCAGCATTTT. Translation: CSAIDPGRYGQPQHF.

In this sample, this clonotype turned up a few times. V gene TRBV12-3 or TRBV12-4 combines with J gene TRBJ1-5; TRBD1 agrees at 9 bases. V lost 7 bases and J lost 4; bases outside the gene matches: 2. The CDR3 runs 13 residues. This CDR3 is CASTDRGNQPQHF. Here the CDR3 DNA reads TGTGCCAGCACCGACAGGGGGAATCAGCCCCAGCATTTT.

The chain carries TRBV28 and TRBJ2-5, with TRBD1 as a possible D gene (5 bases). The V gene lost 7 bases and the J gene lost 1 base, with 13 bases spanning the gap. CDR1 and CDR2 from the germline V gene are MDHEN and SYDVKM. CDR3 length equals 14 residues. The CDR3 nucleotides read TGTGCCAGCAAAAGACAGAAGCCCCAAGAGACCCAGTACTTC. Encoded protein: CASKRQKPQETQYF.

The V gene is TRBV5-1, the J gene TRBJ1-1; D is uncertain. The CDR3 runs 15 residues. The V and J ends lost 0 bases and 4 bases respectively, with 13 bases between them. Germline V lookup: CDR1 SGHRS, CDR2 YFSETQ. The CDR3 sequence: CASSLAGRPLTEAFF. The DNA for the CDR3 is TGCGCCAGCAGCTTGGCCGGCCGTCCTCTCACTGAAGCTTTCTTT.

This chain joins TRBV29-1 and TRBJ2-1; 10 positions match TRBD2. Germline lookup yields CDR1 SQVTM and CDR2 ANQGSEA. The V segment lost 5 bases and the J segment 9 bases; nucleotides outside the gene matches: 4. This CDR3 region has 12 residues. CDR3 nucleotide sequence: TGCAGCGTTCCTACTAGCGGGGTTGAGCAGTTCTTC. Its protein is CSVPTSGVEQFF.

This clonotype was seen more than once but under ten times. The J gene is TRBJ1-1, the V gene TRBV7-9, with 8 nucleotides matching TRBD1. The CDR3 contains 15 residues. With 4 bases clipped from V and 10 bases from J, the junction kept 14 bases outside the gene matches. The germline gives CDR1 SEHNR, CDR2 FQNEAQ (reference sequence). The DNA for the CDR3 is TGTGCCAGCAGCTGGGTAGGACAGGGCAAACGTGGAGCTTTCTTT. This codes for CASSWVGQGKRGAFF.

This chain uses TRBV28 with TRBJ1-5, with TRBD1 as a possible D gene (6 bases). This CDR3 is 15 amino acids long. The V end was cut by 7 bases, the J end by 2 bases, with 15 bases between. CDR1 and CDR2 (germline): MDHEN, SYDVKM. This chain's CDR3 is CASTKRRQGNQPQHF. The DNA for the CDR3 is TGTGCCAGCACCAAACGTAGACAGGGCAATCAGCCCCAGCATTTT.

CDR3 amino acids: CASSLEGTSGTISYNEQFF. CDR3 nucleotide sequence: TGCGCCAGCAGCTTGGAAGGGACTAGCGGGACAATCTCCTACAATGAGCAGTTCTTC. This sequence joins TRBV5-1 and TRBJ2-1; TRBD2 matches 13 bases. Looked up from germline, CDR1 is SGHRS and CDR2 is YFSETQ. V was clipped by 0 bases and J by 0 bases; unmatched bases: 6. There are 19 residues in the CDR3.

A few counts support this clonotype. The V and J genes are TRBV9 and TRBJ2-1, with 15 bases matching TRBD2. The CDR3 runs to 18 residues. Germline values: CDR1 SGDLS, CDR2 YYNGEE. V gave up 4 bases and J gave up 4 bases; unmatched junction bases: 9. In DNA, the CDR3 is TGTGCCAGCAGCTATGGACTAGCGGGAGGGGATGAATACAATGAGCAGTTCTTC. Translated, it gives CASSYGLAGGDEYNEQFF.

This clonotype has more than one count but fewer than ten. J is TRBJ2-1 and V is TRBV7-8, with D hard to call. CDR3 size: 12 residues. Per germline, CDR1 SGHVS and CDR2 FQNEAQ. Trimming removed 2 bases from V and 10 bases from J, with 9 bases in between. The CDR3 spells CASSLIGREQFF. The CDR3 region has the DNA TGTGCCAGCAGCTTAATAGGGCGCGAGCAGTTCTTC.

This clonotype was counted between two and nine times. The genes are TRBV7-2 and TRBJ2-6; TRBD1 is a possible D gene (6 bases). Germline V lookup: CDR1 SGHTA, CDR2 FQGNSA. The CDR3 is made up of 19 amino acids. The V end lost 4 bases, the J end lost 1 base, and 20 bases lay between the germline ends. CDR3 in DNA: TGTGCCAGCAGCTGGGACACCTCTGTCCCCCTTTCTGGGGCCAACGTCCTGACTTTC. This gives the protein CASSWDTSVPLSGANVLTF. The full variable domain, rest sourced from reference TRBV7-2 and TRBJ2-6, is GAGVSQSPSNKVTEKGKDVELRCDPISGHTALYWYRQSLGQGLEFLIYFQGNSAPDKSGLPSDRFSAERTGGSVSTLTIQRTQQEDSAVYLCASSWDTSVPLSGANVLTFGAGSRLTVL.

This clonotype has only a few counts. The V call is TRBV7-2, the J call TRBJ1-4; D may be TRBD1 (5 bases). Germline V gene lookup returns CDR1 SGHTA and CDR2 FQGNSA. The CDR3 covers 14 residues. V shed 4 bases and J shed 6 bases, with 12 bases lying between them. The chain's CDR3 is CASSSGTWHEKLFF. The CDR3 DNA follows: TGTGCCAGCAGCTCCGGGACGTGGCATGAAAAACTGTTTTTT. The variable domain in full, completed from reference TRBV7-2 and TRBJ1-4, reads GAGVSQSPSNKVTEKGKDVELRCDPISGHTALYWYRQSLGQGLEFLIYFQGNSAPDKSGLPSDRFSAERTGGSVSTLTIQRTQQEDSAVYLCASSSGTWHEKLFFGSGTQLSVL.

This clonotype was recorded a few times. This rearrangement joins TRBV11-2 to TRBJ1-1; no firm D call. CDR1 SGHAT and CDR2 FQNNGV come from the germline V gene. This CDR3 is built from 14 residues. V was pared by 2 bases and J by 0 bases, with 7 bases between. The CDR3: CASSLRAMNTEAFF. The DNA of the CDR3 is TGTGCCAGCAGCTTACGGGCCATGAACACTGAAGCTTTCTTT.

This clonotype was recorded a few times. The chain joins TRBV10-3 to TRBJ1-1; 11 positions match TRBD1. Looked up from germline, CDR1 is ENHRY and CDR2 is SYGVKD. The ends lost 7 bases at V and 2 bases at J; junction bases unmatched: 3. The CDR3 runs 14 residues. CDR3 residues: CAITRTGGNTEAFF. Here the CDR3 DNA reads TGTGCCATCACCCGGACAGGGGGCAACACTGAAGCTTTCTTT.

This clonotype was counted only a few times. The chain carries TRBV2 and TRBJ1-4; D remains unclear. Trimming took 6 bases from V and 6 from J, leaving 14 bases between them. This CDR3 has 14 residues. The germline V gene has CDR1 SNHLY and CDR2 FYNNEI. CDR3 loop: CASSPGMGYEKLFF. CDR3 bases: TGTGCCAGCAGCCCGGGAATGGGCTATGAAAAACTGTTTTTT.

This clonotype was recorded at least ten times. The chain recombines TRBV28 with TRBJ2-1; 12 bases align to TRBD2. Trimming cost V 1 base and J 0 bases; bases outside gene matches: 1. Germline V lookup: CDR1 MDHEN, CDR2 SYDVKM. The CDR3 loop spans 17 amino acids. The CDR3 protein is CASSLSTSGSSYNEQFF. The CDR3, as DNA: TGTGCCAGCAGTTTATCGACTAGCGGGAGCTCCTACAATGAGCAGTTCTTC.